These 28 T cell receptor beta chains share one sample of origin, sequenced in a study of response to subunit inactivated influenza vaccine. In TCRdb, the RT-PCR reads were re-called with MiXCR into one record per CDR3 protein. The sample contains hundreds of thousands of distinct CDR3 sequences, around 11% of which appear only once. The data also belong to a second study, concerning T cells expressing NK-cell markers. From that second work: TCR beta cDNA was made by 5'RACE template switching with UMIs.

Sequenced here: PBMCs from blood, sampled on the day of vaccination. All receptors derive from a man aged 50 or older who received an inactivated influenza vaccine.

This clonotype appeared many times. The rearrangement links TRBV27 to TRBJ1-5; D is ambiguous. V gave up 0 bases and J gave up 5 bases, with 5 bases separating them. Germline V gives CDR1 MNHEY, CDR2 SMNVEV (reference sequence). The CDR3 extends over 13 amino acids. CDR3 protein: CASSLSRYQPQHF. The CDR3 DNA follows: TGTGCCAGCAGTTTATCCCGTTATCAGCCCCAGCATTTT.

This chain joins TRBV6-2 or TRBV6-3 and TRBJ2-7; D is undetermined. The V end was cut by 7 bases, the J end by 4 bases, with 14 bases between. Germline CDR1 and CDR2: MNHEY and SVGEGT. There are 13 residues in the CDR3. CDR3 bases: TGTGCCAGCAATCCCTCGGTTAAGTACGAGCAGTACTTC. It is translated as CASNPSVKYEQYF.

The table lists this clonotype with a few counts. The chain is built from TRBV11-2 and TRBJ2-1, with 13 bases lining up with TRBD2. The CDR3 is made up of 15 amino acids. The germline V gene encodes CDR1 SGHAT and CDR2 FQNNGV. V was pared by 6 bases and J by 10 bases, with 9 bases of the junction left unmatched. The CDR3 DNA reads TGTGCCAGCAGAACACTAACTAGCGGGAGGGGCGAGCAGTTCTTC. Translating gives CASRTLTSGRGEQFF.

This chain joins TRBV2 and TRBJ2-1; TRBD1 matches at 8 bases. V dropped 5 bases and J dropped 6; count of bases not matched to a gene: 9. The germline CDR1 and CDR2 sequences are SNHLY and FYNNEI. The CDR3 is made up of 15 amino acids. CDR3 loop: CASSLGQGASNEQFF. CDR3 in DNA: TGTGCCAGCAGTCTAGGGCAGGGGGCGAGCAATGAGCAGTTCTTC.

In this sample, this clonotype turned up once. The chain joins TRBV20-1 to TRBJ2-3; D uncertain. The V end lost 0 bases, the J end lost 2 bases, and 9 bases lay between the germline ends. The germline gives CDR1 DFQATT, CDR2 SNEGSKA (reference sequence). The CDR3 extends over 14 amino acids. CDR3 DNA sequence: TGCAGTGCTAGAGATCCCCAGAACACAGATACGCAGTATTTT. Translating it yields CSARDPQNTDTQYF.

This clonotype was counted between two and nine times. The chain employs TRBV10-3 and TRBJ1-1, with 11 bases matching TRBD1. Per germline, CDR1 ENHRY and CDR2 SYGVKD. CDR3 size: 15 residues. The V and J ends lost 7 bases and 10 bases, in that order; junction bases with no gene match: 14. CDR3 amino acids: CAITEQAGTGGAAFF. The CDR3 DNA reads as TGTGCCATCACCGAACAGGCCGGGACAGGGGGAGCAGCTTTCTTT.

This rearrangement joins TRBV3-1 to TRBJ2-1; unclear D gene. Trimming removed 3 bases at V and 5 bases at J, with 5 bases between. The CDR3 spans 12 residues. Per the germline V gene, CDR1 is LGHDT and CDR2 is YNNKEL (reference sequence). CDR3 loop: CASSHLHNEQFF. The DNA of the CDR3 is TGTGCCAGCAGCCACTTACACAATGAGCAGTTCTTC.

In its sample, this clonotype was seen many times. The gene calls are TRBV5-1 and TRBJ1-2; perhaps TRBD1 as D (5 bases). V was trimmed by 2 bases and J by 5 bases, leaving 13 bases between them. The germline V gene has CDR1 SGHRS and CDR2 YFSETQ. CDR3 length: 14 residues. As DNA, the CDR3 is TGCGCCAGCAGCTTAGATGACAGTGGGTATGGCTACACCTTC. It is translated as CASSLDDSGYGYTF.

J is TRBJ2-5 and V is TRBV6-2 or TRBV6-3; 9 bases agree with TRBD2. The germline CDR1 and CDR2 sequences are MNHEY and SVGEGT. V was pared by 10 bases and J by 4 bases, with 13 bases of the junction left unmatched. The CDR3 contains 15 residues. CDR3 sequence: CATQGSGGPGETQYF. In DNA, the CDR3 is TGTGCCACCCAGGGCAGCGGGGGGCCGGGAGAGACCCAGTACTTC.

This clonotype was found a few times. The chain couples TRBV28 to TRBJ1-5; D may be TRBD1 (6 bases). CDR3 length: 15 amino acids. Germline V gene sequence: CDR1 MDHEN, CDR2 SYDVKM. V was clipped by 1 base and J by 5 bases, with 12 bases between them. DNA of the CDR3: TGTGCCAGCAGTTTATCCACGGGGGCGGATCAGCCCCAGCATTTT. Translating it yields CASSLSTGADQPQHF.

This clonotype was seen only a few times. This rearrangement joins TRBV5-1 to TRBJ2-1, with TRBD1 as a possible D gene (6 bases). Germline CDR1 and CDR2: SGHRS and YFSETQ. Deletions cut 0 bases from V and 8 bases from J, with 12 bases between. CDR3 length equals 14 residues. CDR3 DNA: TGCGCCAGCAGCTTGGGGGACATGAGGCATGAGCAGTTCTTC. Its translation: CASSLGDMRHEQFF. Filled out from reference TRBV5-1 and TRBJ2-1, the complete variable domain reads KAGVTQTPRYLIKTRGQQVTLSCSPISGHRSVSWYQQTPGQGLQFLFEYFSETQRNKGNFPGRFSGRQFSNSRSEMNVSTLELGDSALYLCASSLGDMRHEQFFGPGTRLTVL.

The chain uses TRBV29-1 and TRBJ2-7; D remains unclear. The germline V gene has CDR1 SQVTM and CDR2 ANQGSEA. The V and J ends lost 6 bases and 3 bases respectively, with 15 bases between them. This CDR3 contains 13 residues. CDR3 amino acids: CSVHSPTGYEQYF. For the CDR3, the DNA is TGCAGCGTCCATTCCCCTACCGGCTACGAGCAGTACTTC.

The V call is TRBV7-8, the J call TRBJ2-3, with TRBD2 identical over 8 bases. The CDR3 runs to 16 residues. The germline gives CDR1 SGHVS, CDR2 FQNEAQ. V was clipped by 1 base and J by 4 bases; unmatched bases: 7. The CDR3 sequence: CASSLGPSGGADTQYF. The CDR3 nucleotides read TGTGCCAGCAGCTTAGGCCCAAGCGGGGGAGCAGATACGCAGTATTTT. The entire variable domain, with the rest obtained from reference TRBV7-8 and TRBJ2-3, is as follows: GAGVSQSPRYKVAKRGQDVALRCDPISGHVSLFWYQQALGQGPEFLTYFQNEAQLDKSGLPSDRFFAERPEGSVSTLKIQRTQQEDSAVYLCASSLGPSGGADTQYFGPGTRLTVL.

The sample holds a few counts of this clonotype. The chain combines TRBV28 with TRBJ1-1; 8 bases agree with TRBD1. The CDR3 runs 13 residues. CDR1 and CDR2 from the germline V gene are MDHEN and SYDVKM. V was clipped by 6 bases and J by 7 bases; unmatched bases: 7. The CDR3 reads CASRGDRYGEAFF. CDR3 coding DNA: TGTGCCAGCAGGGGGGACAGGTACGGTGAAGCTTTCTTT.

This clonotype was counted only a few times. The V call is TRBV6-5, the J call TRBJ2-1; 7 bases map to TRBD1. Germline V lookup: CDR1 MNHEY, CDR2 SVGAGI. V was clipped by 6 bases and J by 7 bases; unmatched bases: 15. This CDR3 is 16 amino acids long. The CDR3: CASRLGTANVENEQFF. CDR3 DNA sequence: TGTGCCAGCAGACTCGGGACAGCCAATGTGGAGAATGAGCAGTTCTTC.

The table lists this clonotype with a few counts. The chain recombines TRBV7-8 with TRBJ2-7; D is ambiguous. The V and J ends lost 5 bases and 2 bases respectively, with 19 bases between them. The CDR3 spans 16 residues. Germline V lookup: CDR1 SGHVS, CDR2 FQNEAQ. Written as DNA, the CDR3 is TGTGCCAGCAGCCGACCCGTAACAAGGGCCACCTACGAGCAGTACTTC. Its protein is CASSRPVTRATYEQYF.

The rearrangement uses TRBV28 and TRBJ1-2, with D unclear. Deletions cut 10 bases from V and 0 bases from J, with 12 bases between. The CDR3 covers 13 residues. The V gene's germline CDR1 is MDHEN and CDR2 SYDVKM. The CDR3 coding sequence is TGTGCCATCACCGGCGGGCCTAACTATGGCTACACCTTC. The encoded protein is CAITGGPNYGYTF.

This clonotype was counted at least ten times. This sequence joins TRBV5-1 and TRBJ1-6; D is perhaps TRBD1 (5 bases). Per germline, CDR1 SGHRS and CDR2 YFSETQ. This CDR3 contains 13 residues. The V end was cut by 7 bases, the J end by 9 bases, with 14 bases between. CDR3 loop: CASCRAGTSPLHF. CDR3 bases: TGCGCCAGCTGTCGAGCAGGGACTTCACCCCTCCACTTT.

This clonotype was counted between two and nine times. The V gene is TRBV14, the J gene TRBJ2-3, with a weak D call TRBD2 (5 bases). Germline CDR1 SGHDN, CDR2 FVKESK. V lost 6 bases and J lost 3, with 13 bases in between. The CDR3 contains 14 residues. CDR3 sequence: CASSPQRLTDTQYF. The DNA for the CDR3 is TGTGCCAGCAGTCCCCAGCGGCTAACAGATACGCAGTATTTT.

A few counts support this clonotype. This chain links TRBV6-5 with TRBJ2-2; 8 nucleotides agree with TRBD2. Germline CDR1 reads MNHEY; CDR2 reads SVGAGI. V lost 0 bases, J lost 6 bases, and 6 bases stayed unmatched. This CDR3 is built from 16 residues. The CDR3 DNA sequence: TGTGCCAGCAGTTACTCTCCTCGCGGGGGGCCCGGGGAGCTGTTTTTT. Amino acids: CASSYSPRGGPGELFF.

This clonotype was seen a few times. V usage is TRBV24-1 and J usage is TRBJ2-2, with TRBD1 identical over 7 bases. Germline-derived CDR1 and CDR2 are KGHDR and SFDVKD. This CDR3 spans 17 amino acids. Trimming removed 2 bases from V and 2 bases from J; junction bases left unmatched: 7. CDR3 region: CATSDSQWDRNTGELFF. CDR3 bases: TGTGCCACCAGTGATTCTCAATGGGACAGAAACACCGGGGAGCTGTTTTTT.

This clonotype was picked up a small number of times. The rearrangement joins TRBV7-9 to TRBJ2-3; no clear D gene. V lost 4 bases and J 7 bases, leaving 9 bases between the germline ends. Germline lookup yields CDR1 SEHNR and CDR2 FQNEAQ (reference sequence). This CDR3 has 12 residues. Written as DNA, the CDR3 is TGTGCCAGCAGCTCCCTCACGAATACGCAGTATTTT. Translated, it gives CASSSLTNTQYF.

The table lists this clonotype with a few counts. This chain connects TRBV9 to TRBJ2-3, with 14 bases lining up with TRBD2. Trimming took 4 bases from V and 2 from J; bases not matched to a gene: 3. This CDR3 region has 16 residues. Germline CDR1 is SGDLS and CDR2 is YYNGEE. CDR3 sequence: CASSRTSGGLTDTQYF. In nucleotides, the CDR3 is TGTGCCAGCAGCAGGACTAGCGGGGGGCTCACAGATACGCAGTATTTT.

This clonotype was counted between two and nine times. The V gene is TRBV27, the J gene TRBJ2-3; TRBD2 aligns across 7 bases. Per the germline V gene, CDR1 is MNHEY and CDR2 is SMNVEV (reference sequence). Trimming removed 5 bases from V and 4 bases from J; junction bases left unmatched: 9. This CDR3 has 15 residues. The CDR3 is CASSTYSAGSDTQYF. Written as DNA, the CDR3 is TGTGCCAGCAGTACCTACTCAGCGGGGTCAGATACGCAGTATTTT.

The chain carries TRBV10-3 and TRBJ2-7, with a possible D match to TRBD2 (5 bases). Germline CDR1 ENHRY, CDR2 SYGVKD. Trimming took off 3 bases at V and 2 bases at J, with 14 bases between the two ends. This CDR3 region has 15 residues. The CDR3 loop reads CAISEMTGKPYEQYF. CDR3 DNA sequence: TGTGCCATCAGTGAAATGACGGGGAAGCCCTACGAGCAGTACTTC.

In its sample, this clonotype was seen a few times. The gene calls are TRBV4-1 and TRBJ1-4, with TRBD1 matching over 8 bases. CDR3 size: 17 residues. The ends lost 3 bases at V and 4 bases at J; junction bases unmatched: 10. Germline loops: CDR1 MGHRA, CDR2 YSYEKL. The CDR3 spells CASSHILRTGRNEKLFF. In nucleotides, the CDR3 is TGCGCCAGCAGCCACATCCTGAGGACAGGGCGTAATGAAAAACTGTTTTTT.

The chain is built from TRBV6-7 and TRBJ2-5; weak D call: TRBD1 (5 bases). TRBV6-7 is an open reading frame, and its role is uncertain. Trimming cost V 5 bases and J 5 bases, with 12 bases left between them. CDR3 length: 13 residues. CDR3 region: CASSGHSRETQYF. For the CDR3, the DNA is TGTGCCAGCAGTGGACACTCCCGGGAGACCCAGTACTTC.

This clonotype was seen ten or more times. The V and J genes are TRBV5-1 and TRBJ1-1, with D unresolved. The V gene lost 6 bases and the J gene lost 0 bases, with 9 bases spanning the gap. Per germline, CDR1 SGHRS and CDR2 YFSETQ. The CDR3 loop spans 13 amino acids. The CDR3 DNA reads TGCGCCAGCACGGCCACCATGAACACTGAAGCTTTCTTT. This sequence encodes CASTATMNTEAFF.